The present TCR beta chain was sequenced within a study of T cell repertoires in cytomegalovirus infection. Background on the study: CMV epitopes in the study were HLA-C-restricted (recently identified) and HLA-B-restricted (well studied). A matching HLA type, together with CMV infection, was signaled by public TCR beta signatures. Points from the study as a whole: HLA-C-restricted CMV clonotypes gave the most frequent clonotype in two of eight donors. Cumulative frequency of public TCR beta families picked out carriers of CMV plus the relevant HLA.

TCRdb re-analysed the reads in MiXCR, keeping a single row per CDR3 protein. The sample consists of roughly 570,000 distinct CDR3 sequences, 40% of them appearing once. A note on this clonotype: The antigen remains unidentified.

CDR3 length equals 15 residues. Losses at the gene ends were 3 bases for V and 4 bases for J; bases not matched to a gene: 6. Germline CDR1 and CDR2: DFQATT and SNEGSKA (reference sequence). The source of this sequence is a human donor in good health (CMV status not recorded). Some clones in this sample may be carry-over from other donors' samples. Source: cultured PBMCs, taken from culture after CMV antigen stimulation. V and J are TRBV20-1 and TRBJ2-5; 12 nucleotides match TRBD2. For the CDR3, the DNA is TGCAGTGCTAGCCCCGTGACTAGCGGGGGAGAGACCCAGTACTTC. It yields the protein CSASPVTSGGETQYF.